This T cell receptor (beta chain) stems from a study of read filtering for tumor transcriptome and immune sequencing. Study background: Mean patient age was about 66 years, range roughly 40 to 80; approximately 17 male, 14 to 15 female. By R-ISS, stages I, II and III held approximately 8, 16 and 7 patients. After DNase treatment, RNA was made into whole-transcriptome libraries.

The study's findings and limits: Approximately 82% of IR-seq clonotypes had one read, totaling roughly 3.5% of reads; RNA-seq: 74.6% and 44.6%.

This clonotype was counted at least ten times. Its antigen is not identified. CDR1 is SEHNR and CDR2 is FQNEAQ in the germline V gene (reference sequence). The ends lost 5 bases at V and 7 bases at J; junction bases unmatched: 9. This CDR3 comprises 15 residues. From 300 to 450 ng of RNA, a library with molecular barcoded alpha/delta and beta/gamma adaptors was made. TCRdb re-called the reads through MiXCR, storing one row per CDR3 protein. The sample gives approximately 90,000 distinct CDR3 sequences, roughly 21% of which show up once; around 10% is in the top ten. Sequenced input: a population of CD138-negative cells sorted from bone marrow. The TCR comes from a donor at least 40 years old with multiple myeloma. J is TRBJ1-4 and V is TRBV7-9; 8 positions match TRBD1. For the CDR3, the DNA is TGTGCCAGCAGCCAGGGGGCCGGGACTTTTGAAAAACTGTTTTTT. The encoded protein is CASSQGAGTFEKLFF.